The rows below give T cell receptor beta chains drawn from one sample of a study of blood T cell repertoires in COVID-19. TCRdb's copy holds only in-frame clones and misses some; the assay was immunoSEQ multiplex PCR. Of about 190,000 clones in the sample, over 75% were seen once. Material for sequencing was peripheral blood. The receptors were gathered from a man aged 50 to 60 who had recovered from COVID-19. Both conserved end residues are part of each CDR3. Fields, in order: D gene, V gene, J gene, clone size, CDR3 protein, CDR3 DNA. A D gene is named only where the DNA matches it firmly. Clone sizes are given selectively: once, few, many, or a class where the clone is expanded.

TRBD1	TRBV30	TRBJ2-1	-	CALKRQGTYNEQFF	TGTGCCTTAAAAAGACAGGGAACCTACAATGAGCAGTTCTTC
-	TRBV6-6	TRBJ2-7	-	CASSRGEGYEQYF	TGTGCCAGCAGCAGGGGCGAAGGTTACGAGCAGTACTTC
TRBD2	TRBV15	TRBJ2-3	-	CATSRDMAGGGDTQYF	TGTGCCACCAGCAGAGATATGGCGGGAGGGGGGGATACGCAGTATTTT
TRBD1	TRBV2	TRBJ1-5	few	CASSDGQVLNQPQHF	TGTGCCAGCAGCGACGGACAGGTCCTCAATCAGCCCCAGCATTTT
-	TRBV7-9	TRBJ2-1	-	CASSLTLAYNEQFF	TGTGCCAGCAGCTTAACGCTAGCCTACAATGAGCAGTTCTTC
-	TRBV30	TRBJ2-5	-	CAWRGQNKETQYF	TGTGCCTGGAGGGGCCAGAACAAAGAGACCCAGTACTTC
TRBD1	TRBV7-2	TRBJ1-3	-	CASSLEVGTGGTTIYF	TGTGCCAGCAGCTTAGAAGTTGGAACAGGGGGCACCACCATATATTTT
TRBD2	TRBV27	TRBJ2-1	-	CASSFLASGGYNEQFF	TGTGCCAGCAGTTTTTTGGCTAGCGGGGGTTACAATGAGCAGTTCTTC
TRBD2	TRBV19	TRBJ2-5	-	CASSIGLAGETQYF	TGTGCCAGTAGTATAGGGCTAGCGGGAGAGACCCAGTACTTC
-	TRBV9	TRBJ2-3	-	CASSVGPAGSTDTQYF	TGTGCCAGCAGCGTAGGTCCAGCGGGTAGCACAGATACGCAGTATTTT
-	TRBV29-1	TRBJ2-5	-	CSVDISRETQYF	TGCAGCGTTGACATATCCCGGGAGACCCAGTACTTC
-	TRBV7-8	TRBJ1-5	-	CASSLALSNQPQHF	TGTGCCAGCAGCTTAGCGTTAAGCAATCAGCCCCAGCATTTT
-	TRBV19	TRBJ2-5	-	CASSRTSNLETQYF	TGTGCCAGTAGCCGAACTAGCAATCTAGAGACCCAGTACTTC
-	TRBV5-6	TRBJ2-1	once	CASSLGIGSDEQFF	TGTGCCAGCAGCTTGGGAATCGGGAGCGATGAGCAGTTCTTC
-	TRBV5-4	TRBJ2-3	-	CASKGGGPNADTQYF	TGTGCCAGCAAGGGGGGAGGGCCGAATGCGGATACGCAGTATTTT
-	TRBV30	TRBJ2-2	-	CAWSNAGTRGDTGELFF	TGTGCCTGGAGTAATGCGGGAACTCGGGGGGACACCGGGGAGTTGTTTTTT
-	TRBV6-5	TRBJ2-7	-	CASRLQGPSYEQYF	TGTGCCAGCAGGTTGCAGGGGCCCTCCTACGAGCAGTACTTC
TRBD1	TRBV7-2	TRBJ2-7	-	CASSYRQGPGEQYF	TGTGCCAGCAGCTACAGACAGGGCCCGGGGGAGCAGTACTTC
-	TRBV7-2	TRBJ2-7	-	CASSLAGQAYEQYF	TGTGCCAGCAGCTTAGCCGGCCAGGCCTACGAGCAGTACTTC
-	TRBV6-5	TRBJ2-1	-	CASSRGGSAYNEQFF	TGTGCCAGCAGCCGCGGCGGGTCCGCTTACAATGAGCAGTTCTTC
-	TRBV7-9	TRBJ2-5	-	CASSSARAVIQETQYF	TGTGCCAGCAGCTCGGCCAGGGCGGTCATACAAGAGACCCAGTACTTC
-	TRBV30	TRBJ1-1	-	CALQHRQLFEAFF	TGTGCCTTGCAACACAGACAGCTCTTTGAAGCTTTCTTT
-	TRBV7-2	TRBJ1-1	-	CASSLLQATEAFF	TGTGCCAGCAGCTTACTCCAGGCTACTGAAGCTTTCTTT
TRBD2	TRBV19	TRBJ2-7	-	CASSIMGLGNYEQYF	TGTGCCAGTAGTATCATGGGACTAGGAAACTACGAGCAGTACTTC
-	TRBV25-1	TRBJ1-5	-	CASSGTGQMYSNQPQHF	TGTGCCAGCAGCGGCACAGGACAGATGTATAGCAATCAGCCCCAGCATTTT
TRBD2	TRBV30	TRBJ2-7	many	CAWSGAGGTYEQYF	TGTGCCTGGAGTGGTGCGGGGGGGACCTACGAGCAGTACTTC
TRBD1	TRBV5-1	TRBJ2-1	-	CASSSGPGQGSYNEQFF	TGCGCCAGCAGCTCCGGACCGGGACAGGGGTCCTACAATGAGCAGTTCTTC
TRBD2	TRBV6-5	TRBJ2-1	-	CASSYEASGRGRQFF	TGTGCCAGCAGTTACGAGGCTAGCGGGAGGGGGCGCCAGTTCTTC
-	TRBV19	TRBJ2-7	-	CASSMSGTGSYEQYF	TGTGCCAGTAGTATGAGCGGGACAGGCTCCTACGAGCAGTACTTC
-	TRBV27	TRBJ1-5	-	CASCPGTSNQPQHF	TGTGCCAGCTGTCCGGGTACGAGCAATCAGCCCCAGCATTTT
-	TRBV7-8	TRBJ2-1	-	CASTKYARQTPNNEQFF	TGTGCCAGCACCAAATATGCTAGGCAGACTCCGAACAATGAGCAGTTCTTC
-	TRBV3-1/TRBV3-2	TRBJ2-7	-	CASSHDSDYEQYF	TGTGCCAGCAGCCACGATAGCGACTACGAGCAGTACTTC
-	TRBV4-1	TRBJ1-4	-	CASSQVGGVALEKLFF	TGCGCCAGCAGCCAAGTAGGAGGGGTCGCCCTTGAAAAACTGTTTTTT
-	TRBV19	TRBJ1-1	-	CASQGGTEAFF	TGTGCCAGTCAAGGGGGCACTGAAGCTTTCTTT
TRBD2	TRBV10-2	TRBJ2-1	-	CASSEVMTSWGNEQFF	TGCGCCAGCAGTGAGGTTATGACTAGCTGGGGCAATGAGCAGTTCTTC
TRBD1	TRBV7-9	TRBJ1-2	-	CASSPLVRGIYGYTF	TGTGCCAGCAGCCCCTTAGTCAGGGGGATCTATGGCTACACCTTC
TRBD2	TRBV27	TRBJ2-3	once	CASSKGLAGNTDTQYF	TGTGCCAGCAGTAAGGGACTAGCGGGAAACACAGATACGCAGTATTTT
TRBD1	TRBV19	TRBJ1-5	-	CASELQGSNQPQHF	TGTGCCAGCGAGTTACAGGGGAGCAATCAGCCCCAGCATTTT
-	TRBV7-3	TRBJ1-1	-	CASSLGPNGEAFF	TGTGCCAGCAGCTTAGGTCCGAACGGTGAAGCTTTCTTT
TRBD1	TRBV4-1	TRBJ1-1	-	CASSHLRTGGYRSGTEAFF	TGCGCCAGCAGCCACCTCAGGACAGGGGGGTATCGGTCGGGCACTGAAGCTTTCTTT
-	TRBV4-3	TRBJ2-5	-	CASGHYLPRTGSGETQYF	TGCGCCAGCGGCCATTACCTACCCCGCACAGGGAGTGGAGAGACCCAGTACTTC
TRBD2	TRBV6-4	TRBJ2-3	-	CASSRTSVDTQYF	TGTGCCAGCAGTCGGACTAGCGTGGATACGCAGTATTTT